Listed below are T cell receptor beta chains from one sample, sequenced in a study of CD4 T cell repertoires in COVID-19. Sequencing was performed with immunoSEQ multiplex PCR; in TCRdb, only in-frame clones are kept and a portion is missing. The table includes about 75,000 clones, about four fifths detected once. This specimen consisted of CD4+ T cells from peripheral blood, obtained after recovery from COVID-19. The receptors were gathered from a human donor who had COVID-19. Each CDR3 is given with its conserved first and last residue. A D gene is named only where the DNA matches it firmly. Clone size appears in some rows only: once, few, many, or a class for an expanded clone.

>.|TRBJ2-1|.|TRBV20-1
TGCAGTGCTAACGGGTATGAGCAGTTCTTC
CSANGYEQFF
>TRBD1|TRBJ2-2|.|TRBV27
TGTGCCAGCAGACAGGGGACCCTCGCGAACACCGGGGAGCTGTTTTTT
CASRQGTLANTGELFF
>TRBD2|TRBJ2-1|.|TRBV14
TGTGCCAGCAGCCAAGTGGGACTAAGGTCAGCTGAGCAGTTCTTC
CASSQVGLRSAEQFF
>.|TRBJ2-2|.|TRBV7-2
TGTGCCAGCAGCTTAGCGCTAGGGAGCACCGGGGAGCTGTTTTTT
CASSLALGSTGELFF
>.|TRBJ2-1|few|TRBV7-9
TGTGCCAGCAGCCCAAGTCGGAATGAGCAGTTCTTC
CASSPSRNEQFF
>.|TRBJ1-4|.|TRBV5-4
TGTGCCAGCGCTAATGGGAGAACTAATGAAAAACTGTTTTTT
CASANGRTNEKLFF
>.|TRBJ2-2|.|TRBV19
TGTGCCAGTAGTGGGTCGCGGAACACCGGGGAGCTGTTTTTT
CASSGSRNTGELFF
>.|TRBJ1-2|.|TRBV4-2
TGTGCCAGCAGCCAAGATGTGGGTTATTTGGGTACGACCTATGGCTACACCTTC
CASSQDVGYLGTTYGYTF
>.|TRBJ2-7|.|TRBV30
TGTGCCTGGAGTGAGGAGTACGAGCAGTACTTC
CAWSEEYEQYF
>.|TRBJ1-3|.|TRBV4-2
TGTGCCAGCAGCTCAGGGACGGCTGGAAACACCATATATTTT
CASSSGTAGNTIYF
>TRBD1|TRBJ1-4|.|TRBV7-9
TGTGCCAGCAGTGACCCCAGGGGGCAACGGGAAAAACTGTTTTTT
CASSDPRGQREKLFF
>.|TRBJ1-3|few|TRBV27
TGTGCCAGCAGTTTCAGCTCTGGAAACACCATATATTTT
CASSFSSGNTIYF
>TRBD1|TRBJ1-2|once|TRBV29-1
TGCAGCGTGGGACAGAGAGGAAACTATGGCTACACCTTC
CSVGQRGNYGYTF
>.|TRBJ2-3|.|TRBV12-3/TRBV12-4
TGTGCCAGCGAATCGGTAGGCTCCTCTGGGCAGTATTTT
CASESVGSSGQYF
>.|TRBJ1-2|many|TRBV5-5
TGTGCCAGCAGCCCTCGAGAAAACTATGGCTACACCTTC
CASSPRENYGYTF
>.|TRBJ2-2|few|TRBV12-3/TRBV12-4
TGTGCCAGCATGCTTGGGCCCGGGGAGCTGTTTTTT
CASMLGPGELFF
>.|TRBJ2-3|.|TRBV18
TGTGCCAGCTCACCACCTACCTCAGATACGCAGTATTTT
CASSPPTSDTQYF
>.|TRBJ1-2|.|TRBV6-4
TGTGCCAGCAGCCCTAGTGCTAACTATGGCTACACCTTC
CASSPSANYGYTF
>.|TRBJ2-4|.|TRBV3-1/TRBV3-2
TGTGCCACCGGCCACTCTGACCGGGACATTCAGTACTTC
CATGHSDRDIQYF
>TRBD1|TRBJ1-2|.|TRBV18
TGTGCCAGCTCACCGAATGCCGGGACAGGGGGGATCTACACCTTC
CASSPNAGTGGIYTF
>TRBD2|TRBJ2-2|once|TRBV3-1/TRBV3-2
TGTGCCAGCAGCCAAGGGACTAGCGGGGGGTCCACCGGGGAGCTGTTTTTT
CASSQGTSGGSTGELFF
>.|TRBJ1-2|.|TRBV7-3
TGTGCCAGCAGCTCACAAGGGCCCCTCACCTTC
CASSSQGPLTF
>TRBD1|TRBJ1-6|few|TRBV9
TGTGCCAGCAGCGTACACAGGGGGCGAGATTCACCCCTCCACTTT
CASSVHRGRDSPLHF
>TRBD2|TRBJ2-1|once|TRBV4-1
TGCGCCAGCAAAGAGACTAGCGGGCCCCGAGGGTATGAGCAGTTCTTC
CASKETSGPRGYEQFF
>TRBD1|TRBJ2-7|few|TRBV6-5
TGTGCCAGCAGTCAGGGGGTCCCCTACGAGCAGTACTTC
CASSQGVPYEQYF
>.|TRBJ2-7|.|TRBV6-2/TRBV6-3
TGTGCCAGCAGTTACGCTGATAAGCGGGGACACTCCTACGAGCAGTACTTC
CASSYADKRGHSYEQYF
>.|TRBJ2-7|.|TRBV5-1
TGCGCCAGCAGCGCCATATTGGCGGGCATTTCCTACGAGCAGTACTTC
CASSAILAGISYEQYF
>.|TRBJ2-5|.|TRBV19
TGTGCCAGTAGTAAATCCCCGCAGGGCATGGAGACCCAGTACTTC
CASSKSPQGMETQYF
>.|TRBJ1-2|.|TRBV3-1/TRBV3-2
TGTGCCAGCAGCCTTGGGGCCGTCGAGTACTATGGCTACACCTTC
CASSLGAVEYYGYTF
>.|TRBJ2-7|.|TRBV9
TGTGCCAGCAGCGTAGGAGGGACATCTTCCTACGAGCAGTACTTC
CASSVGGTSSYEQYF
>.|TRBJ1-4|.|TRBV19
TGTGCCAGTAACTATGGGGGGACGGCTAATGAAAAACTGTTTTTT
CASNYGGTANEKLFF
>TRBD1|TRBJ1-1|.|TRBV14
TGTGCCAGCAGCCGCCGACAGGGAATGAATCCGAACACTGAAGCTTTCTTT
CASSRRQGMNPNTEAFF
>.|TRBJ2-2|.|TRBV5-6
TGTGCCAGCAGCATCCGGACAGCTGCCCAGAACACCGGGGAGCTGTTTTTT
CASSIRTAAQNTGELFF
>.|TRBJ1-6|.|TRBV5-1
TGCGCCAGCAGCTGGGGTGGAGGACAGACGAATTCACCCCTCCACTTT
CASSWGGGQTNSPLHF
>.|TRBJ1-4|.|TRBV2
TGTGCCAGCAGGGACCCCCAAACTAATGAAAAACTGTTTTTT
CASRDPQTNEKLFF
>TRBD2|TRBJ2-5|.|TRBV5-1
TGCGCCAGCAGCGTAGCGGGGTCCGCAGGGGAGACCCAGTACTTC
CASSVAGSAGETQYF
>TRBD1|TRBJ2-3|.|TRBV28
TGTGCCAGCAGTCCACCCGGGACAGGGACAGATACGCAGTATTTT
CASSPPGTGTDTQYF
>.|TRBJ2-1|.|TRBV3-1/TRBV3-2
TGTGCCAGCAGCCCCCAGGAGGGAGGCTACAATGAGCAGTTCTTC
CASSPQEGGYNEQFF
>.|TRBJ2-3|few|TRBV18
TGTGCCAGCTCAACGATAGCGGCGGCTGGTACGCAGTATTTT
CASSTIAAAGTQYF
>.|TRBJ2-5|once|TRBV6-5
TGTGCCAGCAGACGCTTCCAAGAGGAGACCCAGTACTTC
CASRRFQEETQYF
>.|TRBJ2-2|.|TRBV6-5
TGTGCCAGCACCCCGGGACCGGCGAACACCGGGGAGCTGTTTTTT
CASTPGPANTGELFF
>.|TRBJ1-4|.|TRBV11-2
TGTGCCAGCAGCTTAACTGCGGCTCGGGGGGAAAAACTGTTTTTT
CASSLTAARGEKLFF
>TRBD1|TRBJ2-5|.|TRBV28
TGTGCCAGCAGCCGTCGGGACAGGGGGTACTTC
CASSRRDRGYF
>.|TRBJ1-1|.|TRBV7-3
TGTGCCAGCAGCCCAGGGCTGAACACTGAAGCTTTCTTT
CASSPGLNTEAFF
>.|TRBJ1-1|few|TRBV10-1
TGCGCCAGCAGTTCCAATCTCGGGACTGAAGCTTTCTTT
CASSSNLGTEAFF
>.|TRBJ2-7|.|TRBV6-5
TGTGCCAGCACCCCGGGACCTCGCTTCGAGCAGTACTTC
CASTPGPRFEQYF
>TRBD1|TRBJ1-3|few|TRBV5-6
TGTGCCAGCAGTTTTGCCGGGACAGGGTACTCTGGAAACACCATATATTTT
CASSFAGTGYSGNTIYF
>TRBD1|TRBJ2-4|.|TRBV27
TGTGCCAGCAGTCCCCGACAGGGCCGTCAGTACTTC
CASSPRQGRQYF
>TRBD2|TRBJ2-1|once|TRBV19
TGTGCCAGTACCACAGGACTAGCGGGTGGGAATGAGCAGTTCTTC
CASTTGLAGGNEQFF
>.|TRBJ2-3|.|TRBV4-1
TGCGCCAGCAGCCAAGAGGGACATGGGACAGATACGCAGTATTTT
CASSQEGHGTDTQYF
>TRBD1|TRBJ1-3|.|TRBV9
TGTGCCAGCAGCGTAGGGGCCCCAGGGGGCTACACCATATATTTT
CASSVGAPGGYTIYF
>.|TRBJ1-1|once|TRBV6-6
TGTGCCAGCAGTTACTCGGAGGGGAACACTGAAGCTTTCTTT
CASSYSEGNTEAFF
>.|TRBJ1-2|.|TRBV2
TGTGCCAGCAGTGAAGGGCAGGGGAGGGGCTACACCTTC
CASSEGQGRGYTF
>.|TRBJ2-5|.|TRBV20-1
TGCAGTGCTAGAAAGGAGACCCAGTACTTC
CSARKETQYF
>.|TRBJ1-5|once|TRBV19
TGTGCCAGTAGTATCGAGCGAAATGGGGCGGACGATCAGCCCCAGCATTTT
CASSIERNGADDQPQHF